These T cell receptor beta chains were read from a single sample in a study of T cell responses to AZD1222 COVID-19 vaccine. Profiled with immunoSEQ multiplex PCR; TCRdb holds only in-frame clones, not every one. The sample holds roughly 100,000 clones; 90% are singletons and the top ten take under 5.5%. Sequenced here: peripheral blood, sampled on day 0 of AZD1222 vaccination. Source of these receptors: an adult in good health. The CDR3 runs from the conserved cysteine through the conserved F or W. The D gene is left open where the match is weak. Size values are once, few and many counts, or a class for expanded clones, and some rows have none.

CASSPRRVGEKLFF	TGTGCCAGCAGCCCGCGACGTGTGGGTGAAAAACTGTTTTTT	14	TRBV7-8	NA	TRBJ1-4	NA
CASSLAVGGYDNEQFF	TGTGCCAGCAGCTTGGCCGTGGGGGGGTATGACAATGAGCAGTTCTTC	16	TRBV5-4	TRBD2	TRBJ2-1	NA
CASSLGGLGGFLFF	TGCGCCAGCAGCTTGGGCGGGCTTGGGGGCTTCCTGTTTTTT	14	TRBV5-1	NA	TRBJ1-4	NA
CASSRRGDLFF	TGTGCCAGCAGCCGCAGGGGAGATCTTTTCTTT	11	TRBV11-2	NA	TRBJ1-1	NA
CASSFVLAGDTQYF	TGTGCCAGCAGCTTCGTCCTAGCGGGGGATACGCAGTATTTT	14	TRBV7-8	TRBD2	TRBJ2-3	NA
CASSITGGTSPLHF	TGTGCCAGCAGCATAACAGGGGGCACTTCACCCCTCCACTTT	14	TRBV2	TRBD1	TRBJ1-6	NA
CASSTSGGPLGEQYF	TGTGCCAGCAGTACTAGCGGGGGGCCTCTGGGCGAGCAGTACTTC	15	TRBV6-5	TRBD2	TRBJ2-7	NA
CAEKGNTEAFF	TGTGCCGAAAAGGGGAACACTGAAGCTTTCTTT	11	TRBV2	NA	TRBJ1-1	NA
CASSSVIGSAEAFF	TGTGCCAGCAGTTCGGTTATAGGGTCCGCTGAAGCTTTCTTT	14	TRBV6-2/TRBV6-3	NA	TRBJ1-1	few
CASPPTGQNEAFF	TGTGCCAGCCCACCCACGGGCCAAAATGAAGCTTTCTTT	13	TRBV28	NA	TRBJ1-1	NA
CASGFGGNTGELFF	TGTGCTAGTGGTTTCGGCGGGAACACCGGGGAGCTGTTTTTT	14	TRBV12-5	NA	TRBJ2-2	once
CASSQDGGANYGYTF	TGCGCCAGCAGCCAAGATGGGGGGGCGAACTATGGCTACACCTTC	15	TRBV4-3	NA	TRBJ1-2	NA
CASSLVHGQALFYTF	TGTGCCAGCAGCTTAGTCCATGGGCAAGCTCTATTCTACACCTTC	15	TRBV7-2	NA	TRBJ1-2	NA
CASSFRPDSYEQYF	TGTGCCAGCAGCTTCCGGCCTGATTCCTACGAGCAGTACTTC	14	TRBV5-4	NA	TRBJ2-7	NA
CAWRLSGGDYGYTF	TGTGCCTGGCGTCTGTCAGGGGGCGACTATGGCTACACCTTC	14	TRBV30	TRBD1	TRBJ1-2	NA
CASRTGTGFNYGYTF	TGTGCCAGCAGAACCGGGACAGGATTTAACTATGGCTACACCTTC	15	TRBV6-5	TRBD1	TRBJ1-2	once
CASSGKIPNGYTF	TGTGCCAGCAGTGGGAAAATCCCAAATGGCTACACCTTC	13	TRBV2	NA	TRBJ1-2	NA
CASSEAGTWNSPLHF	TGTGCCAGCAGCGAGGCAGGGACTTGGAATTCACCCCTCCACTTT	15	TRBV9	NA	TRBJ1-6	NA
CASSLAAGLVGYTF	TGTGCCAGCAGCTTGGCCGCGGGGCTGGTAGGCTACACCTTC	14	TRBV5-4	NA	TRBJ1-2	NA
CATSDSAAGGPQHF	TGTGCCACCAGTGATTCGGCAGCGGGAGGGCCCCAGCATTTT	14	TRBV24-1	NA	TRBJ1-5	NA
CASSAIPNSYEQYF	TGCGCCAGCAGTGCAATCCCAAATTCCTACGAGCAGTACTTC	14	TRBV10-2	NA	TRBJ2-7	NA
CASSVTSGSTDTQYF	TGTGCCAGCAGCGTAACTAGCGGTAGCACAGATACGCAGTATTTT	15	TRBV9	TRBD2	TRBJ2-3	NA
CASRQGDTQYF	TGTGCCAGCAGGCAAGGAGATACGCAGTATTTT	11	TRBV2	NA	TRBJ2-3	NA
CASSPQKDQPQHF	TGTGCCAGCAGCCCCCAGAAGGATCAGCCCCAGCATTTT	13	TRBV3-1/TRBV3-2	NA	TRBJ1-5	once
CASSLGTGRIEKLFF	TGCGCCAGCAGCTTAGGGACAGGGAGGATTGAAAAACTGTTTTTT	15	TRBV5-1	TRBD1	TRBJ1-4	NA
CASSRDRAKDYGYTF	TGTGCCAGCAGCCGGGACAGGGCTAAGGACTATGGCTACACCTTC	15	TRBV6-6	TRBD1	TRBJ1-2	NA
CASSLTQGADTQYF	TGTGCCAGCAGTCTCACCCAGGGGGCAGATACGCAGTATTTT	14	TRBV7-3	TRBD1	TRBJ2-3	NA
CASRTENYTF	TGTGCCAGCAGGACGGAGAACTACACCTTC	10	TRBV2	NA	TRBJ1-2	NA
CASSHQPGRANQPQHF	TGTGCCAGCAGTCACCAACCCGGCCGGGCCAATCAGCCCCAGCATTTT	16	TRBV28	NA	TRBJ1-5	NA
CASLTSVGEKLFF	TGTGCCAGCCTAACATCCGTAGGTGAAAAACTGTTTTTT	13	TRBV28	NA	TRBJ1-4	NA
CATSDLRYRLPTGELFF	TGTGCCACCAGTGATTTGCGGTATAGGTTACCCACCGGGGAGCTGTTTTTT	17	TRBV24-1	NA	TRBJ2-2	few
CASRLGEGVYGYTF	TGTGCCAGCAGGCTTGGCGAGGGCGTCTATGGCTACACCTTC	14	TRBV5-5	NA	TRBJ1-2	NA
CASSTTGVDFYGYTF	TGCGCCAGCAGCACGACAGGGGTGGACTTCTATGGCTACACCTTC	15	TRBV5-1	TRBD1	TRBJ1-2	NA
CASSPGGLGSYNEQFF	TGTGCCAGCAGCCCGGGGGGCCTAGGCTCCTACAATGAGCAGTTCTTC	16	TRBV5-4	NA	TRBJ2-1	NA
CASSLNEGSRGYTF	TGTGCCAGCAGCTTAAATGAGGGTTCACGTGGCTACACCTTC	14	TRBV7-9	NA	TRBJ1-2	NA
CASSLRTGPEAFF	TGTGCCAGCAGCTTGAGGACAGGCCCGGAAGCTTTCTTT	13	TRBV5-8	TRBD1	TRBJ1-1	NA
CASSLTYRGSGNTIYF	TGCGCCAGCAGCCTAACCTACAGGGGAAGTGGAAACACCATATATTTT	16	TRBV4-1	TRBD1	TRBJ1-3	NA